One and the same sample provided the 18 T cell receptor beta chains below, sequenced in a study of T cell changes during pregnancy in multiple sclerosis. The data were produced by immunoSEQ multiplex PCR, yet TCRdb's version contains in-frame clones alone and is incomplete. This table holds over 45,000 clones, approximately 86% found once. The sample here was CD4+ T cells from peripheral blood mononuclear cells, taken in the third trimester of pregnancy. These receptors were collected from a female donor with multiple sclerosis, enrolled in a pregnancy study.

In its sample, this clone was seen a few times. The chain is built from TRBV6-5 and TRBJ2-7, with 11 bases lining up with TRBD2. The V gene's germline CDR1 is MNHEY and CDR2 SVGAGI. After removal of 7 bases from V and 3 bases from J, the junction contained 8 bases not matched to a gene. CDR3 length: 15 residues. CDR3 residues: CASTRGTSGSYEQYF. The CDR3 nucleotides read TGTGCCAGCACCAGGGGGACTAGCGGAAGCTACGAGCAGTACTTC.

The rearrangement uses TRBV5-4 and TRBJ2-2; 9 bases agree with TRBD2. V lost 0 bases to trimming and J lost 3 bases; unmatched junction nucleotides: 3. The CDR3 totals 16 residues. In germline, CDR1 is SGHNT, CDR2 YYREEE (reference sequence). The CDR3 bases are TGTGCCAGCAGCTTGGAGGGCGGGAGGGACACCGGGGAGCTGTTTTTT. This encodes CASSLEGGRDTGELFF. Together with reference TRBV5-4 and TRBJ2-2, the CDR3 gives the full variable domain: ETGVTQSPTHLIKTRGQQVTLRCSSQSGHNTVSWYQQALGQGPQFIFQYYREEENGRGNFPPRFSGLQFPNYSSELNVNALELDDSALYLCASSLEGGRDTGELFFGEGSRLTVL.

The chain combines TRBV10-1 with TRBJ1-5; D unresolved. This CDR3 is built from 13 residues. From germline, CDR1 is WNHNN and CDR2 SYGVQD (reference sequence). Trimming shortened V by 4 bases and J by 5 bases, and 9 bases separated the two germline ends. Here the CDR3 DNA reads TGCGCCAGCAGTGCGGGAGAAGATCAGCCCCAGCATTTT. It specifies CASSAGEDQPQHF.

This rearrangement joins TRBV5-1 to TRBJ1-1, with D uncertain. Trimming pared 4 bases from V and 0 bases from J, leaving 16 bases between. Germline assignment: CDR1 SGHRS and CDR2 YFSETQ. The CDR3 covers 16 residues. This CDR3 reads CASSPTAHTMNTEAFF. CDR3 coding DNA: TGCGCCAGCAGCCCTACAGCTCACACCATGAACACTGAAGCTTTCTTT.

V usage is TRBV7-9 and J usage is TRBJ2-1; TRBD1 aligns across 8 bases. J lost 8 bases, V lost 5 bases, and 11 bases had no gene match. The CDR3 spans 15 residues. Per the germline V gene, CDR1 is SEHNR and CDR2 is FQNEAQ (reference sequence). CDR3: CASSTRQGLSDEQFF. CDR3 in DNA: TGTGCCAGCAGCACCCGACAGGGGCTATCGGATGAGCAGTTCTTC.

The chain joins TRBV6-4 to TRBJ1-4, with 9 bases that match TRBD1. Unmatched junction bases numbered 10, after V lost 9 bases and J lost 8 bases. The CDR3 covers 14 residues. Germline CDR1 is MRHNA and CDR2 is SNTAGT. The CDR3 region is CASARDRVYEKLFF. In DNA, the CDR3 is TGTGCCAGTGCCCGGGACAGGGTATACGAAAAACTGTTTTTT.

This chain joins TRBV7-2 and TRBJ2-4; 7 bases align to TRBD1. The CDR3 covers 15 residues. Germline trimming cut 3 bases from V and 3 bases from J; bases unmatched to any gene: 5. Germline V gene data show CDR1 as SGHTA and CDR2 as FQGNSA. CDR3 nucleotides: TGTGCCAGCAGCTTCAGGACAGGAGGCAAAAACATTCAGTACTTC. Its translation is CASSFRTGGKNIQYF.

This sequence joins TRBV18 and TRBJ2-2, with D hard to call. The CDR3 length is 14 residues. With 2 bases removed from V and 4 bases from J, the gap between germline ends came to 8 bases. Germline assignment: CDR1 KGHSH and CDR2 LQKENI. The DNA for the CDR3 is TGTGCCAGCTCACCAGGGTCTAGCACCGGGGAGCTGTTTTTT. As protein: CASSPGSSTGELFF. The complete variable domain, with remaining parts taken from reference TRBV18 and TRBJ2-2, reads NAGVMQNPRHLVRRRGQEARLRCSPMKGHSHVYWYRQLPEEGLKFMVYLQKENIIDESGMPKERFSAEFPKEGPSILRIQQVVRGDSAAYFCASSPGSSTGELFFGEGSRLTVL.

The V gene is TRBV11-2, the J gene TRBJ2-7; 8 nucleotides match TRBD1. Germline-derived CDR1 and CDR2 are SGHAT and FQNNGV. The CDR3 covers 14 residues. The J segment lost 5 bases and the V segment lost 5 bases, leaving 8 bases of the junction unmatched. In nucleotides, the CDR3 is TGTGCCAGCAGCCAAAGACAGGGGACACACGAGCAGTACTTC. It encodes CASSQRQGTHEQYF.

The chain uses TRBV5-5 and TRBJ1-1; D possibly corresponds to TRBD1 (5 bases). The CDR3 is made up of 13 amino acids. Deletions cut 7 bases from V and 1 base from J, with 11 bases between. Germline CDR1 reads SGHKS; CDR2 reads YYEKEE (reference sequence). This chain's CDR3 is CASARQGNTEAFF. The CDR3 bases are TGTGCCAGCGCCAGGCAGGGGAACACTGAAGCTTTCTTT.

The chain recombines TRBV11-3 with TRBJ2-3; 9 bases map to TRBD1. Germline CDR1 SGHNT, CDR2 YENEEA. CDR3 length: 16 amino acids. The trim removed 5 bases at V and 2 bases at J, leaving 8 bases unmatched. CDR3 bases: TGTGCCAGCAGCCGCTCCGGGACAGGGACCACAGATACGCAGTATTTT. This translates into CASSRSGTGTTDTQYF.

The chain joins TRBV19 to TRBJ2-1, with 9 bases matching TRBD1. Germline V gene lookup returns CDR1 LNHDA and CDR2 SQIVND (reference sequence). V gave up 3 bases and J gave up 3 bases; unmatched junction bases: 3. The CDR3 loop spans 15 amino acids. CDR3 in DNA: TGTGCCAGTAGTATCGAGGACAGGGGCTACAATGAGCAGTTCTTC. Encoded protein: CASSIEDRGYNEQFF.

The chain joins TRBV28 to TRBJ1-5, with 8 nucleotides matching TRBD1. Germline CDR1 and CDR2: MDHEN and SYDVKM. The CDR3 spans 16 residues. V was clipped by 5 bases and J by 0 bases; unmatched bases: 6. Here the CDR3 DNA reads TGTGCCAGCAGTGGGGGACAGGCTCTTAGCAATCAGCCCCAGCATTTT. This encodes CASSGGQALSNQPQHF.

This clone was detected once. The J gene is TRBJ2-3, the V gene TRBV6-1; TRBD1 might be the D (6 bases). V lost 5 bases, J lost 2 bases, and 11 bases lay in between. The germline V gene has CDR1 MNHNS and CDR2 SASEGT. CDR3 length: 14 amino acids. The CDR3 region has the DNA TGTGCCAGCAGTCGAGCAGGGGTCACAGATACGCAGTATTTT. Its protein is CASSRAGVTDTQYF.

This clone was observed a single time. V usage is TRBV5-1 and J usage is TRBJ1-5; the match to TRBD1 covers 8 bases. Germline-derived CDR1 and CDR2 are SGHRS and YFSETQ. The ends lost 0 bases at V and 3 bases at J; junction bases unmatched: 5. The CDR3 runs to 16 residues. The CDR3 bases are TGCGCCAGCAGCTTGGAGTCCAGGGGGCCCAATCAGCCCCAGCATTTT. It codes for CASSLESRGPNQPQHF.

V is TRBV11-3 and J is TRBJ2-3; 9 bases are a match to TRBD1. V lost 1 base, J lost 3 bases, and 5 bases stayed unmatched. This CDR3 has 16 residues. The germline V gene has CDR1 SGHNT and CDR2 YENEEA. CDR3 DNA sequence: TGTGCCAGCAGCTTAGGCGGGACAGGGATGACAGATACGCAGTATTTT. The encoded protein is CASSLGGTGMTDTQYF.

The count of this clone is one. The DNA for the CDR3 is TGTGCCAGCAGCCCCCCCATTACAGGGAAATCCTACGAGCAGTACTTC. This gives the protein CASSPPITGKSYEQYF. This rearrangement joins TRBV11-2 to TRBJ2-7, with a tentative D call TRBD1 (6 bases). The CDR3 contains 16 residues. The V gene lost 5 bases and the J gene lost 1 base, with 18 bases spanning the gap. Germline CDR1 is SGHAT and CDR2 is FQNNGV.

This chain's CDR3 is CASSPFGRLPDTQYF. Here the CDR3 DNA reads TGTGCCAGCAGCCCCTTCGGCAGGTTACCAGATACGCAGTATTTT. The chain couples TRBV9 to TRBJ2-3; no clear D gene. The length of the CDR3 is 15 residues. V lost 4 bases, J lost 4 bases, and 16 bases lay in between. In germline, CDR1 is SGDLS, CDR2 YYNGEE.